These 21 T cell receptor beta chains were sequenced from one sample in a study of blood T cell repertoires in COVID-19. Sequenced by immunoSEQ multiplex PCR; TCRdb stores in-frame clones only, minus some. The data show under 250,000 clones, 83% seen once. Sequences were obtained from PBMCs or T cells enriched from blood (not recorded which). The receptors come from a woman aged 40 to 50 who had been exposed to COVID-19.

The rearrangement uses TRBV28 and TRBJ1-2; perhaps TRBD1 as D (5 bases). Looked up from germline, CDR1 is MDHEN and CDR2 is SYDVKM. This CDR3 region has 12 residues. V lost 3 bases, J lost 8 bases, and 10 bases lay in between. The CDR3 DNA reads TGTGCCAGCAGTTTGCAGGGTCGGGGCTACACCTTC. Protein: CASSLQGRGYTF.

CDR3 loop: CASSPRTDAGELFF. Written as DNA, the CDR3 is TGTGCCAGCTCACCAAGGACAGACGCCGGGGAGCTGTTTTTT. V gene TRBV18 combines with J gene TRBJ2-2; possibly TRBD1 for D (6 bases). The germline V and J ends were trimmed by 2 bases and 6 bases, with 10 bases remaining between them. Germline-derived CDR1 and CDR2 are KGHSH and LQKENI. The CDR3 covers 14 residues.

V usage is TRBV27 and J usage is TRBJ1-5; perhaps TRBD1 as D (6 bases). The CDR3 is 13 residues long. Germline V CDR1 and CDR2: MNHEY, SMNVEV (reference sequence). V was shortened by 6 bases and J by 2 bases, with 8 bases between the two germline ends. The CDR3 sequence is CASRQGRNQPQHF. The CDR3 DNA is TGTGCCAGCAGACAGGGTCGCAATCAGCCCCAGCATTTT.

The rearrangement links TRBV7-9 to TRBJ2-7, with 8 nucleotides matching TRBD1. This CDR3 is built from 15 residues. Per the germline V gene, CDR1 is SEHNR and CDR2 is FQNEAQ (reference sequence). The junction had 2 bases not matched to a gene; V was cut back by 1 base and J by 0 bases. The CDR3 region has the DNA TGTGCCAGCAGCTTAGACAGGGGGTTCTCCTACGAGCAGTACTTC. Translation: CASSLDRGFSYEQYF.

The chain links TRBV5-1 to TRBJ1-1, with 12 bases lining up with TRBD1. CDR3 length: 17 amino acids. CDR1 and CDR2 from the germline V gene are SGHRS and YFSETQ. The J segment lost 5 bases and the V segment lost 0 bases, leaving 8 bases of the junction unmatched. The CDR3 DNA reads TGCGCCAGCAGCTTGGTGGGACAGGGGGCTCGAGGGACTGAAGCTTTCTTT. It is translated as CASSLVGQGARGTEAFF.

The chain combines TRBV7-2 with TRBJ2-1; 8 bases align to TRBD2. Losses at the gene ends were 5 bases for V and 7 bases for J; bases not matched to a gene: 7. CDR3 length: 14 residues. The V gene's germline CDR1 is SGHTA and CDR2 FQGNSA. The CDR3 reads CASSTRGGYNEQFF. CDR3 sequence (DNA): TGTGCCAGCAGCACCCGGGGGGGCTATAATGAGCAGTTCTTC. The variable domain in full, with the rest retrieved from reference TRBV7-2 and TRBJ2-1, is GAGVSQSPSNKVTEKGKDVELRCDPISGHTALYWYRQSLGQGLEFLIYFQGNSAPDKSGLPSDRFSAERTGGSVSTLTIQRTQQEDSAVYLCASSTRGGYNEQFFGPGTRLTVL.

The chain links TRBV27 to TRBJ2-1; unclear D gene. This CDR3 comprises 15 residues. Germline CDR1 reads MNHEY; CDR2 reads SMNVEV (reference sequence). The V and J ends lost 5 bases and 4 bases respectively, with 15 bases between them. The CDR3 is CASSHRSIVYNEQFF. The CDR3 DNA is TGTGCCAGCAGTCACCGGAGTATTGTGTACAATGAGCAGTTCTTC.

This chain links TRBV2 with TRBJ2-7; 7 bases match TRBD1. Germline-derived CDR1 and CDR2 are SNHLY and FYNNEI. V shed 4 bases and J 2 bases; nucleotides not matched to a gene: 8. There are 15 residues in the CDR3. The CDR3 reads CASSVRDSSTYEQYF. CDR3 bases: TGTGCCAGCAGTGTCCGGGACAGTTCGACCTACGAGCAGTACTTC.

The chain couples TRBV24-1 to TRBJ2-1; the match to TRBD2 covers 7 bases. Germline V gives CDR1 KGHDR, CDR2 SFDVKD. The CDR3 sequence is 12 residues long. Trimming cost V 2 bases and J 10 bases; bases outside gene matches: 1. This CDR3 reads CATSDYSGEQFF. CDR3 coding DNA: TGTGCCACCAGTGATTATAGCGGGGAGCAGTTCTTC.

The chain couples TRBV27 to TRBJ2-2, with no clear D. V was shortened by 5 bases and J by 1 base, with 11 bases between the two germline ends. CDR1 is MNHEY, CDR2 SMNVEV, per germline (reference sequence). The CDR3 is 15 amino acids. CDR3 protein: CASSDINLNTGELFF. The CDR3, as DNA: TGTGCCAGCAGTGACATAAACTTGAACACCGGGGAGCTGTTTTTT.

V usage is TRBV19 and J usage is TRBJ1-2; D remains unclear. CDR1 and CDR2 from the germline V gene are LNHDA and SQIVND (reference sequence). The CDR3 has 15 amino acids. Trimming removed 0 bases at V and 6 bases at J, with 14 bases between. DNA of the CDR3: TGTGCCAGTAGTATAGATCTACCCGGAGCAAATGGCTACACCTTC. As protein: CASSIDLPGANGYTF.

This chain links TRBV5-1 with TRBJ1-5; D call uncertain. This CDR3 contains 14 residues. V was shortened by 0 bases and J by 9 bases, with 13 bases between the two germline ends. From germline, CDR1 is SGHRS and CDR2 YFSETQ. The CDR3 here is CASSLGTDYGPQHF. CDR3 DNA sequence: TGCGCCAGCAGCTTGGGAACGGACTATGGGCCCCAGCATTTT.

Here the CDR3 DNA reads TGTGCCAGCAGCAAATTCTCGGGTACGCAGTATTTT. It specifies CASSKFSGTQYF. The chain uses TRBV6-2 or TRBV6-3 and TRBJ2-3, with D unclear. The V end lost 6 bases, the J end lost 8 bases, and 12 bases lay between the germline ends. The CDR3 has 12 amino acids. Germline V lookup: CDR1 MNHEY, CDR2 SVGEGT.

The J gene is TRBJ1-5, the V gene TRBV3-1 (or the pseudogene TRBV3-2), with D uncertain. The CDR3 extends over 16 amino acids. The germline V and J ends were trimmed by 1 base and 6 bases, with 16 bases remaining between them. CDR1 LGHDT and CDR2 YNNKEL come from the germline V gene (reference sequence). CDR3 amino acids: CASSQGFYGLVQPQHF. CDR3 in DNA: TGTGCCAGCAGCCAAGGGTTTTATGGACTGGTTCAGCCCCAGCATTTT.

The chain has TRBV18 and TRBJ2-5; 11 bases are shared with TRBD2. The trim removed 5 bases at V and 1 base at J, leaving 0 bases unmatched. Germline CDR1 and CDR2: KGHSH and LQKENI. The CDR3 length is 14 residues. DNA of the CDR3: TGTGCCAGCTCAACTAGCGGGGGCCAAGAGACCCAGTACTTC. Its translation: CASSTSGGQETQYF.

The chain carries TRBV7-9 and TRBJ1-5; the match to TRBD1 covers 7 bases. With 5 bases clipped from V and 1 base from J, the junction kept 5 bases outside the gene matches. This CDR3 is built from 15 residues. The germline gives CDR1 SEHNR, CDR2 FQNEAQ (reference sequence). The CDR3 region is CASSQGQRSNQPQHF. Written as DNA, the CDR3 is TGTGCCAGCAGCCAGGGACAGAGGAGCAATCAGCCCCAGCATTTT.

This chain connects TRBV4-2 to TRBJ2-1; no reliable D call. The CDR3 spans 15 residues. Germline V gene sequence: CDR1 LGHNA, CDR2 YNFKEQ. V was shortened by 0 bases and J by 9 bases, with 15 bases between the two germline ends. Here the CDR3 reads CASSQDHVERGEQFF. The CDR3 coding sequence is TGTGCCAGCAGCCAAGACCACGTGGAGCGAGGTGAGCAGTTCTTC.

CDR3: CASSDGVGYGYTF. The DNA of the CDR3 is TGTGCCAGCTCAGACGGGGTTGGCTATGGCTACACCTTC. This rearrangement joins TRBV18 to TRBJ1-2; D unresolved. The CDR3 consists of 13 residues. Looked up from germline, CDR1 is KGHSH and CDR2 is LQKENI. V was clipped by 5 bases and J by 4 bases, with 11 bases between them.

This clone was recorded only once. The V gene is TRBV5-1, the J gene TRBJ2-3, with D possibly TRBD1 on 6 matching bases. The CDR3 covers 16 residues. Looked up from germline, CDR1 is SGHRS and CDR2 is YFSETQ. The ends were cut back, 3 bases at V and 0 bases at J, with 14 bases in the middle. In DNA, the CDR3 is TGCGCCAGCAGCTGGACAGATGGTTCTAGCACAGATACGCAGTATTTT. Encoded protein: CASSWTDGSSTDTQYF.

The chain couples TRBV28 to TRBJ1-2; TRBD1 matches 8 bases. Germline CDR1 and CDR2: MDHEN and SYDVKM. This CDR3 region has 14 residues. V trimming: 8 bases; J trimming: 4 bases; junction bases outside the gene matches: 9. The CDR3 region is CASAGTGTFYGYTF. The CDR3 region has the DNA TGTGCCAGCGCCGGGACAGGAACCTTCTATGGCTACACCTTC.

This clone has only one observation. The chain uses TRBV18 and TRBJ1-1; no reliable D call. V shed 0 bases and J shed 3 bases, with 11 bases lying between them. The length of the CDR3 is 15 residues. Germline-derived CDR1 and CDR2 are KGHSH and LQKENI. CDR3 sequence: CASSPPSGPHTEAFF. CDR3 DNA sequence: TGTGCCAGCTCACCACCTTCTGGGCCCCACACTGAAGCTTTCTTT.